The 13 T cell receptor beta chains in this list originate from one sample, sequenced in a study of shared T cell receptors in the human thymus. Only in-frame clones appear in the TCRdb table, and some are missing; sequencing was by immunoSEQ multiplex PCR. The sample has approximately 580,000 clones, around three quarters seen once. These data also formed part of another study, on human thymus T cells.

Sequencing was done on a sample of thymocytes. These receptors all stem from a boy in the first two years of life with a congenital heart defect.

This clone has more than one count but fewer than ten. This chain connects TRBV30 to TRBJ1-4, with TRBD1 matching over 8 bases. Germline values: CDR1 GTSNPN, CDR2 SVGIG (reference sequence). This CDR3 contains 14 residues. The ends lost 1 base at V and 5 bases at J; junction bases unmatched: 3. CDR3: CAWSADRENEKLFF. The CDR3 DNA sequence: TGTGCCTGGAGTGCGGACAGGGAGAATGAAAAACTGTTTTTT.

V and J are TRBV6-1 and TRBJ2-7; TRBD1 might be the D (7 bases). This CDR3 is built from 15 residues. In germline, CDR1 is MNHNS, CDR2 SASEGT. V dropped 7 bases and J dropped 2 bases, with 18 bases sitting between them. This CDR3 is CASTRPGDRAYEQYF. In DNA, the CDR3 is TGTGCCAGCACCCGACCGGGGGACAGAGCCTACGAGCAGTACTTC.

CDR3 sequence reads: CASSEQPTQETQYF. The CDR3 DNA reads as TGTGCCAGCAGTGAACAACCAACACAAGAGACCCAGTACTTC. V is TRBV2 and J is TRBJ2-5; D is unclear. The CDR3 totals 14 residues. The V gene lost 2 bases and the J gene lost 2 bases, with 9 bases spanning the gap. Per germline, CDR1 SNHLY and CDR2 FYNNEI.

In nucleotides, the CDR3 is TGCGCCAGCAGCCAAGATCTATCGAGTTGGCAGTTCTTC. This codes for CASSQDLSSWQFF. The chain combines TRBV4-1 with TRBJ2-1; no firm D call. The V gene lost 0 bases and the J gene lost 12 bases, with 12 bases spanning the gap. CDR3 length equals 13 residues. CDR1 and CDR2 (germline): MGHRA, YSYEKL.

Turning to this clone: The CDR3 does not end in the conserved phenylalanine or tryptophan, so this is likely a read error. The limits of the CDR3 on the DNA are not certain, so only TCRdb's listed CDR3 is given. The V call is TRBV4-2, the J call TRBJ1-2. The CDR3 length equals 14 residues, ends included. The germline V gene has CDR1 LGHNA and CDR2 YNFKEQ. CDR3 sequence reads: CASSQDTGVRLRFL.

The J gene is TRBJ1-2, the V gene TRBV21-1. TRBV21-1 is annotated as a pseudogene. The CDR3 is 17 amino acids. CDR3 sequence (DNA): TGTGCCAGCAGCAAGCAAGGAGTGGGGGACTCTAACTATGGCTACACCTTC. Translation gives CASSKQGVGDSNYGYTF.

CDR3 coding DNA: TGTGCCAGTAGGCCAGGTGACAGTTATGAAAAACTGTTTTTT. Its protein product is CASRPGDSYEKLFF. The chain employs TRBV19 and TRBJ1-4, with D perhaps TRBD1 (5 bases). From germline, CDR1 is LNHDA and CDR2 SQIVND (reference sequence). The CDR3 extends over 14 amino acids. V lost 6 bases and J 6 bases, leaving 14 bases between the germline ends.

This clone came up a few times. The chain recombines TRBV11-2 with TRBJ2-7; maybe TRBD1 (6 bases). Trimming left V 5 bases short and J 2 bases short, with 13 bases between. This CDR3 has 14 residues. Germline CDR1 SGHAT, CDR2 FQNNGV. The CDR3: CASSTGTLAYEQYF. The CDR3 coding sequence is TGTGCCAGCAGCACCGGGACACTAGCCTACGAGCAGTACTTC.

The V and J genes are TRBV6-4 and TRBJ2-1; no clear D. V was shortened by 5 bases and J by 10 bases, with 9 bases between the two germline ends. The CDR3 length is 11 residues. Germline loops: CDR1 MRHNA, CDR2 SNTAGT. The CDR3 nucleotides read TGTGCCAGCAGTAATTCCGGGGAGCAGTTCTTC. Protein product: CASSNSGEQFF.

This chain joins TRBV27 and TRBJ2-2; a possible D gene is TRBD2 (5 bases). The CDR3 spans 14 residues. The V and J ends lost 5 bases and 1 base respectively, with 8 bases between them. Germline loops: CDR1 MNHEY, CDR2 SMNVEV (reference sequence). In nucleotides, the CDR3 is TGTGCCAGCAGTCCCGGGGTGAACACCGGGGAGCTGTTTTTT. Translation: CASSPGVNTGELFF.

The V and J genes are TRBV5-1 and TRBJ1-5, with D perhaps matching TRBD1 (5 bases). Germline V lookup: CDR1 SGHRS, CDR2 YFSETQ. V lost 0 bases and J 6 bases, leaving 13 bases between the germline ends. This CDR3 contains 15 residues. The CDR3 DNA reads as TGCGCCAGCAGCTTGGACGGGGGGAATAGTCAGCCCCAGCATTTT. This translates into CASSLDGGNSQPQHF.

This chain uses TRBV18 with TRBJ2-5, with D unclear. Trimming cost V 3 bases and J 4 bases, with 18 bases left between them. This CDR3 comprises 16 residues. Per germline, CDR1 KGHSH and CDR2 LQKENI. CDR3 in amino acids: CASSPPILPPGETQYF. DNA for the CDR3: TGTGCCAGCTCACCCCCGATTCTTCCCCCCGGAGAGACCCAGTACTTC.

The rearrangement joins TRBV27 to TRBJ1-5; TRBD1 matches at 8 bases. The CDR3 totals 15 residues. V trimming: 5 bases; J trimming: 9 bases; junction bases outside the gene matches: 12. The germline V gene has CDR1 MNHEY and CDR2 SMNVEV (reference sequence). DNA for the CDR3: TGTGCCAGCAGTCCCTCGGGACAGGCCTCGGGGCCCCAGCATTTT. Translated: CASSPSGQASGPQHF.